This T cell receptor beta chain was recovered during a study of T-cell memory formation after mild COVID-19 (dated by TCRdb to about 2021). Turning to the overall study: TCR sequence clusters from the two donors were found to be largely donor specific. The cohort comprised two young, previously healthy adult volunteers, one female and one male. In a couple of donors, T-cell clones that expanded and contracted after mild COVID-19 were tracked by sequencing TCRalpha and TCRbeta repertoires over time.

Reading from cysteine to phenylalanine, the CDR3 counts 12 amino acids. The read is trimmed to its CDR3 DNA, 36 bases read in frame from base 1. Trimming costs V 8 bases and J 7 bases, and their ends lie 14 bases apart. From a lookup of the germline V gene, CDR1 and CDR2 are MNHEY and SVGAGI. Ficoll-Paque density gradient centrifugation was the method used to isolate PBMCs. The listed sequencing device is Illumina NovaSeq 6000. Using 5'RACE with constant-segment primers, TCRalpha and TCRbeta cDNA libraries were constructed, with sample barcodes and unique molecular identifiers added in the process. Trizol reagent was used to extract RNA from every sample. Libraries were amplified in two PCR steps, with a second sample barcode and Illumina TruSeq adapters added in the second step. Sequencing of the libraries was done on an Illumina NovaSeq, producing 2 x 150 bp paired-end reads. As for how the authors treated the data: Reads were demultiplexed and collapsed into UMI-guided consensus sequences with migec v1.2.7. Using mixcr v2.1.11, the UMI consensuses were aligned to TRA and TRB V and J templates and assembled into clonotypes. A clonotype was counted as expanded or contracted only if both edgeR and NoisET called the change significant, with noise models trained on biological replicates. For edgeR calls, the thresholds were a false discovery rate-adjusted p below 0.01 and a log2 fold-change of 1. As an exploratory analysis of dynamics, max-normalized trajectories of the 1000 most abundant clonotypes were examined by PCA with hierarchical clustering. The CD4 or CD8 phenotype of responding clones was assigned using the separately sequenced CD4+ and CD8+ repertoires. TCRdb's own reprocessing of the public reads used fastp at Q25 and MiXCR and kept productive beta chains. One record per CDR3 amino acid sequence lists the most common genes and DNA. TCRdb assigned the V and J calls; the authors' analysis was not used. The sample contains 400,000 to 500,000 distinct CDR3 sequences, about a sixth of them found a single time. Around a fifth of the sample is taken by the ten largest.

The investigation overall reported the following: The study covered only a couple of mild cases, and larger cohorts including severe cases with pre-infection samples were considered necessary. Some responding clones were detected in pre-infection memory, suggesting pre-existing cross-reactive memory T cells joined the SARS-CoV-2 response. Whether the second-wave clones peaking on day 37 were SARS-CoV-2 specific was not confirmed. Clones contracting from day 15 to 85 had balanced CD4/CD8 phenotypes, while a second wave expanding from day 15 to 37 was biased towards CD4+. Contracting CD4+ clones appeared mostly in the CM and EM memory subsets, whereas CD8+ clones were enriched in EMRA.

In its sample, this clonotype was seen many times. Its recognized antigen is unknown. The record has no base qualities; no much larger clone is one base away. The sequenced sample consisted of PBMCs or a T cell subset sorted from them (not recorded which). The chain is made from TRBV6-5 and TRBJ1-2, and perhaps TRBD1 as D gene, on 5 matching bases. The TCR originated in a man between 18 and 29 years old who had mild COVID-19 (a few samples of this study predate the infection). The sample titles of this study are shuffled in the database, so cell type and time point are left out; the donor was told from shared clones. The base sequence is TGTGCCAGCTACGGACAACCGGGTGGCTACACCTTC. It encodes CASYGQPGGYTF.